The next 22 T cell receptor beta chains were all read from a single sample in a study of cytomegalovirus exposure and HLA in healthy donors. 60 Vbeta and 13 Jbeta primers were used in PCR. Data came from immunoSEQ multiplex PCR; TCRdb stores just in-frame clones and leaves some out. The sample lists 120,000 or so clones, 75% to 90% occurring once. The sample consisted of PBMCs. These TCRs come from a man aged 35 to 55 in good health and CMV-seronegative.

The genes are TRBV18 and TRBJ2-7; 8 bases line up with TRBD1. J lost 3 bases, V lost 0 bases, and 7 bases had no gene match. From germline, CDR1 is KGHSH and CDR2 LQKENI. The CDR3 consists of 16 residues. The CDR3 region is CASSPPFPGQGYEQYF. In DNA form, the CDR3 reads TGTGCCAGCTCACCACCTTTCCCCGGACAGGGCTACGAGCAGTACTTC.

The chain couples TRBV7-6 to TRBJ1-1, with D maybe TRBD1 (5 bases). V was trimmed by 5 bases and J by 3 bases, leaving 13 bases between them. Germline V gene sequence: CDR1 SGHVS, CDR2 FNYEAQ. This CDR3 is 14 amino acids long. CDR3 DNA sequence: TGTGCCAGCAGCCCCGGGGGTCTGGACACTGAAGCTTTCTTT. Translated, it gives CASSPGGLDTEAFF.

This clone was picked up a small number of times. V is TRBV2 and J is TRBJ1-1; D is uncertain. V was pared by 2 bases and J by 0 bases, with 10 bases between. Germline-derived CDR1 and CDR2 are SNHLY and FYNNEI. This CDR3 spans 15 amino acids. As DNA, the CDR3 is TGTGCCAGCAGTGAAAGTCGGGGATTGAACACTGAAGCTTTCTTT. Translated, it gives CASSESRGLNTEAFF.

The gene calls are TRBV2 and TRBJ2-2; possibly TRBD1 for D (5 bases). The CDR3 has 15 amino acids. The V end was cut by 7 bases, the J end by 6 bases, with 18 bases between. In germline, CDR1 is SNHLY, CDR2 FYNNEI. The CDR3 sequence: CASTGSIRAAGELFF. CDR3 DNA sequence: TGTGCCAGCACCGGATCGATCAGGGCCGCCGGGGAGCTGTTTTTT.

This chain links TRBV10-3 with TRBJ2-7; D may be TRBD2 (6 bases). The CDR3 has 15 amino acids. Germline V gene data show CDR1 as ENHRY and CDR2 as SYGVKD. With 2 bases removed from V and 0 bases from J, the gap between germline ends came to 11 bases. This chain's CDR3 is CAISEKYGSSYEQYF. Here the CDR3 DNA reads TGTGCCATCAGTGAGAAGTACGGGAGCTCCTACGAGCAGTACTTC.

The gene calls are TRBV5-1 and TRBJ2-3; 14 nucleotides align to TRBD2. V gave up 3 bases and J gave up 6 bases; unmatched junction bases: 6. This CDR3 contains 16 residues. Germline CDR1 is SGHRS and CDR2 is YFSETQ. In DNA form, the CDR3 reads TGCGCCAGCAGCTCCGGGACTAGCGGGAGTATCGATACGCAGTATTTT. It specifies CASSSGTSGSIDTQYF.

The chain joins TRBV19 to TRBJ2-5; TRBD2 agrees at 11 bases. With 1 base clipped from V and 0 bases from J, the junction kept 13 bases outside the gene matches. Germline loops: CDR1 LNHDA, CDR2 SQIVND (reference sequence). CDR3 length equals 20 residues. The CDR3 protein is CASSIGGLSRLAGNQETQYF. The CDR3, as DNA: TGTGCCAGTAGTATAGGCGGTTTATCACGACTAGCGGGAAACCAAGAGACCCAGTACTTC.

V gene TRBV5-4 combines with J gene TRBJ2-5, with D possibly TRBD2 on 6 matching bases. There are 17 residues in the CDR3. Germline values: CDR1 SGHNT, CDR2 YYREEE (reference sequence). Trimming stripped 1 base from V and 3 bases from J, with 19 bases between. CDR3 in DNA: TGTGCCAGCAGCTTGAGGTTCGGTAGCGGACCCAAAGAGACCCAGTACTTC. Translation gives CASSLRFGSGPKETQYF.

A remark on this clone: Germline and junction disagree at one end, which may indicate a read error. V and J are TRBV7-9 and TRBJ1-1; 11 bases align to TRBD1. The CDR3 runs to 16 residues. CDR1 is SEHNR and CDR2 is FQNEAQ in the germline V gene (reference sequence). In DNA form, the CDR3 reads TGTGCCATCAGCGATAGGACAGGGGGCTGGGACACTGAAGCTTTCTTT. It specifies CAISDRTGGWDTEAFF. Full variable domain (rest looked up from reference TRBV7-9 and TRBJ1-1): DTGVSQNPRHKITKRGQNVTFRCDPISEHNRLYWYRQTLGQGPEFLTYFQNEAQLEKSRLLSDRFSAERPKGSFSTLEIQRTEQGDSAMYLCAISDRTGGWDTEAFFGQGTRLTVV.

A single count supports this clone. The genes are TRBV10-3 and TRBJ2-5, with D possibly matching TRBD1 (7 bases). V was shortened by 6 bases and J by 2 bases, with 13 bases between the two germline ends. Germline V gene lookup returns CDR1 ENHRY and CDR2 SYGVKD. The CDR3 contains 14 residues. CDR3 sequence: CAISPRGEQETQYF. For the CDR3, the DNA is TGTGCCATCAGCCCCAGGGGGGAGCAAGAGACCCAGTACTTC.

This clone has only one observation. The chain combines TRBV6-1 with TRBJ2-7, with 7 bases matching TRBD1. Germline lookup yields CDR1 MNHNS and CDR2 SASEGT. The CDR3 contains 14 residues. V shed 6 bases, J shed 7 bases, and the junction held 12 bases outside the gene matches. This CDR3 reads CASRSPGGPTEQYF. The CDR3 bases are TGTGCCAGCAGATCACCAGGGGGACCTACTGAGCAGTACTTC.

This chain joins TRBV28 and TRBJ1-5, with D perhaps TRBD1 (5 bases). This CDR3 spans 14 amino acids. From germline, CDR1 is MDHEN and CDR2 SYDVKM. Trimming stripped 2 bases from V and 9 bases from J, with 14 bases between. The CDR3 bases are TGTGCCAGCAGTTTAGCGGGGGACGTTCGGCCCCAGCATTTT. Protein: CASSLAGDVRPQHF.

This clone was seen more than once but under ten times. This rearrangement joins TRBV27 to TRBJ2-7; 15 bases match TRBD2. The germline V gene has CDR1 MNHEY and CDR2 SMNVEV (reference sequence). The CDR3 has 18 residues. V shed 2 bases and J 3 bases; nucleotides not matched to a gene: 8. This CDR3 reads CASSLRGLAGGRGYEQYF. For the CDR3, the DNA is TGTGCCAGCAGTTTAAGGGGACTAGCGGGAGGACGGGGCTACGAGCAGTACTTC.

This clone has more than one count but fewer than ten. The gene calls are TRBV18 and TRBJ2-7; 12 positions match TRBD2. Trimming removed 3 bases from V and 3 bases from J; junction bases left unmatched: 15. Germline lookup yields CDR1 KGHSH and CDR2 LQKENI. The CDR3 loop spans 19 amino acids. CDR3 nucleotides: TGTGCCAGCTCACCTATCGGACTAGCGGGAACGTCACCCGGCTACGAGCAGTACTTC. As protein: CASSPIGLAGTSPGYEQYF.

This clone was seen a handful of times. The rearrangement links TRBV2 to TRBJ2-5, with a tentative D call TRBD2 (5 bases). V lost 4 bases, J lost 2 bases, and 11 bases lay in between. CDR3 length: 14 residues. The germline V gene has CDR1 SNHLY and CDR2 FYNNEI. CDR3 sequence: CASSVSSGQETQYF. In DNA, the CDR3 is TGTGCCAGCAGTGTTTCCAGCGGACAAGAGACCCAGTACTTC.

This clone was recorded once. The CDR3 reads CAISGGQGKTDTQYF. CDR3 sequence (DNA): TGTGCCATCAGTGGGGGACAGGGAAAGACAGATACGCAGTATTTT. The chain has TRBV10-3 and TRBJ2-3; 9 bases line up with TRBD1. Germline CDR1 ENHRY, CDR2 SYGVKD. There are 15 residues in the CDR3. With V trimmed by 4 bases and J by 3 bases, 5 bases remained unmatched.

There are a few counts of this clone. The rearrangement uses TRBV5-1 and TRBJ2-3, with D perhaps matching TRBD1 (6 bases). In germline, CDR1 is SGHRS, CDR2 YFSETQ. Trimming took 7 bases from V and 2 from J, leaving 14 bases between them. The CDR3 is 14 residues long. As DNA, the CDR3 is TGCGCCAGCCGGACAGCCCAATTCACAGATACGCAGTATTTT. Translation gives CASRTAQFTDTQYF. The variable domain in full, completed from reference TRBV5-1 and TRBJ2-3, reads KAGVTQTPRYLIKTRGQQVTLSCSPISGHRSVSWYQQTPGQGLQFLFEYFSETQRNKGNFPGRFSGRQFSNSRSEMNVSTLELGDSALYLCASRTAQFTDTQYFGPGTRLTVL.

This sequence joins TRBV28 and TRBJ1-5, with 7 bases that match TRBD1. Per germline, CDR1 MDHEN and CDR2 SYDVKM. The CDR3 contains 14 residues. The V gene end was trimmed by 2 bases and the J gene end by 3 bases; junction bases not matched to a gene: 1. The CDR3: CASSLGTDNQPQHF. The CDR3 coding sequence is TGTGCCAGCAGTTTAGGGACAGACAATCAGCCCCAGCATTTT.

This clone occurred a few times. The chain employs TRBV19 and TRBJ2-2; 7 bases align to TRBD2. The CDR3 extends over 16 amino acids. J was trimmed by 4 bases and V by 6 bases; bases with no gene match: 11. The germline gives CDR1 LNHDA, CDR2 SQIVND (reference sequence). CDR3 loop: CASSLRAGRVTGELFF. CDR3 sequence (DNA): TGTGCCAGTAGCCTCCGAGCGGGGAGGGTCACCGGGGAGCTGTTTTTT.

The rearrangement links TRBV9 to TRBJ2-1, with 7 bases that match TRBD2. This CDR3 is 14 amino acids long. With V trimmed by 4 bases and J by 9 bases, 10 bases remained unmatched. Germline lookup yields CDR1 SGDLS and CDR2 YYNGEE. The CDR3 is CASSPVAGEGEQFF. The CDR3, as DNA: TGTGCCAGCAGCCCCGTCGCGGGAGAGGGTGAGCAGTTCTTC.

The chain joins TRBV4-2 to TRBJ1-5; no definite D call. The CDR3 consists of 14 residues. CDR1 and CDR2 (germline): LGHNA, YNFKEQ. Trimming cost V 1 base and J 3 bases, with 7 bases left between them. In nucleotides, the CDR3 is TGTGCCAGCAGCCAAGGAGAAGACAATCAGCCCCAGCATTTT. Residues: CASSQGEDNQPQHF.

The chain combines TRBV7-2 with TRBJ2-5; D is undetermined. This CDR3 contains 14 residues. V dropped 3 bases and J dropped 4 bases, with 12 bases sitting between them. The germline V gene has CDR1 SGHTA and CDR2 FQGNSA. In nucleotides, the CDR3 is TGTGCCAGCAGCTTGGTAGCCAAACCAGAGACCCAGTACTTC. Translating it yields CASSLVAKPETQYF.